This T cell receptor (beta chain) comes out of a study of breast tumors, draining lymph nodes, adjacent tissues. MiXCR, run by TCRdb on the multiplex PCR reads, gives a single entry per CDR3 protein. Here the sample spans about 300,000 distinct CDR3 sequences, 30% being singletons. The CDR3 extends over 17 amino acids. Germline assignment: CDR1 SGHTA and CDR2 FQGNSA. This clonotype was picked up a small number of times. Its antigen is not known. A clone one base away is much larger, so this may be a read error. Whole-study results and caveats: Tumor T cell lymph node origin was a supported hypothesis, not proven. The data were judged consistent with most tumor T cells coming from lymph node and expanding in tumor.

The lymph nodes were axillary draining lymph nodes from breast cancer patients. Material: axillary lymph node tissue. The gene calls are TRBV7-2 and TRBJ2-3, with 15 nucleotides matching TRBD2. The TCR originated in a female donor with breast cancer. Some clones in this sample may be carry-over from other donors' samples. DNA for the CDR3: TGTGCCAGCGGGAAAGGGACTAGCGGGAGGAGCGCAGATCCGCAGTATTTT. Protein product: CASGKGTSGRSADPQYF.